The 28 T cell receptor beta chains reported below all come from one sample, sequenced in a study of memory CD4+ T cells and cytomegalovirus serostatus (dated 2019 in TCRdb). A FACSAria II was used to sort memory CD4+ T cells, defined as single viable CD3+CD4+CD8-CD45RO+ cells. Library construction relied on the immunoSEQ multiplex PCR assay. The clones in this table, taken by TCRdb from immuneACCESS, are in-frame only. Not every clone is retained; where verified, under half of the shortfall comes from an unresolved V gene, and the cause of the rest is unknown. Here the sample has around 63,000 clones; about 80% occur a single time. About 4.8% of the sample is held by the ten biggest clonotypes. Material for sequencing was memory CD4+ T cells from blood. The receptors derive from an adult in good health and CMV-seropositive.

In this sample, this clone turned up a few times. The chain is built from TRBV7-6 and TRBJ2-2; D remains unclear. The CDR3 contains 12 residues. Trimming cost V 4 bases and J 8 bases, with 8 bases left between them. Germline values: CDR1 SGHVS, CDR2 FNYEAQ. The chain's CDR3 is CASSSVPGELFF. Here the CDR3 DNA reads TGTGCCAGCAGCTCTGTCCCGGGGGAGCTGTTTTTT.

The rearrangement links TRBV4-1 to TRBJ1-5; D possibly corresponds to TRBD1 (6 bases). The CDR3 runs 15 residues. Germline CDR1 MGHRA, CDR2 YSYEKL. The V end was cut by 3 bases, the J end by 8 bases, with 17 bases between. The CDR3 DNA sequence: TGCGCCAGCAGCCAGGCAACAGGGTCCGATGAGCCCCAGCATTTT. Translation: CASSQATGSDEPQHF.

The table lists this clone with a count of one. This rearrangement joins TRBV9 to TRBJ2-5; D is unresolved. Germline CDR1 SGDLS, CDR2 YYNGEE. V was shortened by 0 bases and J by 3 bases, with 9 bases between the two germline ends. This CDR3 contains 14 residues. The CDR3 spells CASSVGGSKETQYF. CDR3 sequence (DNA): TGTGCCAGCAGCGTAGGTGGCAGCAAAGAGACCCAGTACTTC.

The V gene is TRBV5-1, the J gene TRBJ2-5, with 9 bases lining up with TRBD1. V trimming: 4 bases; J trimming: 7 bases; junction bases outside the gene matches: 11. The germline V gene encodes CDR1 SGHRS and CDR2 YFSETQ. The CDR3 runs to 15 residues. The CDR3: CASSRAPGQGGTQYF. In DNA, the CDR3 is TGCGCCAGCAGCCGCGCCCCGGGACAGGGTGGGACCCAGTACTTC.

DNA of the CDR3: TGCAGCGTTGAGGGGACAGGGGGCGGGGGCACAGATACGCAGTATTTT. Amino acids: CSVEGTGGGGTDTQYF. The chain combines TRBV29-1 with TRBJ2-3; 12 bases match TRBD1. Germline V CDR1 and CDR2: SQVTM, ANQGSEA. Losses at the gene ends were 3 bases for V and 1 base for J; bases not matched to a gene: 5. This CDR3 spans 16 amino acids.

The V gene is TRBV30, the J gene TRBJ1-4; TRBD1 matches at 7 bases. The CDR3 loop spans 14 amino acids. CDR1 and CDR2 (germline): GTSNPN, SVGIG (reference sequence). The V segment lost 1 base and the J segment 7 bases; nucleotides outside the gene matches: 6. The CDR3 sequence: CAWSDYRGLEKLFF. The CDR3 coding sequence is TGTGCCTGGAGTGACTACAGGGGCCTTGAAAAACTGTTTTTT. Full variable domain (remainder filled in from reference TRBV30 and TRBJ1-4): SQTIHQWPATLVQPVGSPLSLECTVEGTSNPNLYWYRQAAGRGLQLLFYSVGIGQISSEVPQNLSASRPQDRQFILSSKKLLLSDSGFYLCAWSDYRGLEKLFFGSGTQLSVL.

The chain uses TRBV5-1 and TRBJ2-2, with D possibly TRBD1 on 5 matching bases. Trimming shortened V by 4 bases and J by 7 bases, and 17 bases separated the two germline ends. The CDR3 is made up of 15 amino acids. Germline CDR1 is SGHRS and CDR2 is YFSETQ. The chain's CDR3 is CASSIRIQGNGELFF. CDR3 DNA sequence: TGCGCCAGCAGCATACGAATTCAGGGAAACGGGGAGCTGTTTTTT.

The rearrangement joins TRBV19 to TRBJ2-5, with a tentative D call TRBD1 (6 bases). This CDR3 contains 14 residues. Germline CDR1 reads LNHDA; CDR2 reads SQIVND (reference sequence). V lost 3 bases and J lost 5, with 13 bases in between. This CDR3 reads CASSITGLEETQYF. Written as DNA, the CDR3 is TGTGCCAGTAGTATTACAGGGCTTGAGGAGACCCAGTACTTC.

This sequence joins TRBV2 and TRBJ2-2; the match to TRBD1 covers 8 bases. Germline CDR1 is SNHLY and CDR2 is FYNNEI. CDR3 size: 16 residues. With 1 base clipped from V and 1 base from J, the junction kept 2 bases outside the gene matches. The CDR3 bases are TGTGCCAGCAGTGAAGTAGGACAGGGGAACACCGGGGAGCTGTTTTTT. Translated: CASSEVGQGNTGELFF.

The J gene is TRBJ2-1, the V gene TRBV7-2, with 9 bases identical to TRBD1. The CDR3 is 15 amino acids. J gave up 2 bases and V 4 bases, and 3 bases lay outside the gene matches. CDR1 is SGHTA, CDR2 FQGNSA, per germline. CDR3 sequence: CASSWDRDPYNEQFF. DNA of the CDR3: TGTGCCAGCAGCTGGGACAGGGACCCCTACAATGAGCAGTTCTTC.

The chain recombines TRBV7-2 with TRBJ1-4, with TRBD1 as a possible D gene (5 bases). The CDR3 sequence is 13 residues long. CDR1 is SGHTA, CDR2 FQGNSA, per germline. V gave up 5 bases and J gave up 15 bases, with 19 bases separating them. The CDR3 coding sequence is TGTGCCAGCAGCGCGGCTGAACTGGGAGGGGTGTTTTTT. It codes for CASSAAELGGVFF.

The CDR3 spells CASSFGQGSYGYTF. The CDR3 DNA sequence: TGTGCCAGCAGTTTCGGGCAGGGAAGCTATGGCTACACCTTC. This chain joins TRBV27 and TRBJ1-2; D is perhaps TRBD1 (5 bases). Germline V lookup: CDR1 MNHEY, CDR2 SMNVEV (reference sequence). Trimming left V 3 bases short and J 4 bases short, with 12 bases between. This CDR3 spans 14 amino acids.

The V gene is TRBV5-1, the J gene TRBJ1-3, with 7 bases identical to TRBD1. The CDR3 covers 16 residues. The germline CDR1 and CDR2 sequences are SGHRS and YFSETQ. V lost 4 bases, J lost 4 bases, and 11 bases stayed unmatched. CDR3 loop: CASSVRQGGSGNTIYF. In nucleotides, the CDR3 is TGCGCCAGCAGCGTACGACAGGGAGGCTCCGGAAACACCATATATTTT.

This chain connects TRBV19 to TRBJ2-2; D possibly matches TRBD1 or TRBD2 (5 bases each). V was trimmed by 0 bases and J by 6 bases, leaving 11 bases between them. The CDR3 length is 15 residues. CDR1 is LNHDA and CDR2 is SQIVND in the germline V gene (reference sequence). The DNA for the CDR3 is TGTGCCAGTAGTATAGATATGGGGGACGCCGGGGAGCTGTTTTTT. As protein: CASSIDMGDAGELFF.

This chain uses TRBV27 with TRBJ1-6, with D maybe TRBD1 (6 bases). V was cut by 2 bases and J by 0 bases, with 14 bases left in between. CDR3 length equals 18 residues. The germline V gene encodes CDR1 MNHEY and CDR2 SMNVEV (reference sequence). The CDR3 DNA follows: TGTGCCAGCAGTTTAGGCAGGGGTCAGAGCTCCTATAATTCACCCCTCCACTTT. Translation gives CASSLGRGQSSYNSPLHF.

The V and J genes are TRBV6-1 and TRBJ1-1; the match to TRBD1 covers 9 bases. V shed 4 bases, J shed 2 bases, and the junction held 5 bases outside the gene matches. This CDR3 has 15 residues. CDR1 MNHNS and CDR2 SASEGT come from the germline V gene. CDR3 sequence reads: CASSGAQGANTEAFF. In DNA, the CDR3 is TGTGCCAGCAGTGGAGCACAGGGGGCAAACACTGAAGCTTTCTTT.

In this sample, this clone turned up a few times. The chain has TRBV6-6 and TRBJ1-2; D is perhaps TRBD1 (5 bases). Between the trimmed V and J ends, which lost 6 bases and 4 bases, there was a span of 15 bases. CDR3 length equals 14 residues. Germline V gives CDR1 MNHNY, CDR2 SVGAGI (reference sequence). CDR3 region: CASSPGGEGYGYTF. The CDR3 DNA reads TGTGCCAGCAGCCCCGGGGGGGAGGGCTATGGCTACACCTTC.

Comment on this clone: At one boundary the junction diverges from the germline segment, which might be a read error. This chain connects TRBV30 to TRBJ2-5, with D hard to call. The CDR3 is 12 residues long. In germline, CDR1 is GTSNPN, CDR2 SVGIG (reference sequence). CDR3 sequence: CAWSVRQGTQYF. CDR3 sequence (DNA): TGTGCCTGGAGTGTAAGACAAGGGACCCAGTACTTC.

The rearrangement uses TRBV28 and TRBJ2-1, with D perhaps TRBD1 (5 bases). There are 12 residues in the CDR3. Germline V lookup: CDR1 MDHEN, CDR2 SYDVKM. Trimming took off 6 bases at V and 5 bases at J, with 8 bases between the two ends. The chain's CDR3 is CASRDTDNEQFF. The CDR3, as DNA: TGTGCCAGCAGGGACACCGACAATGAGCAGTTCTTC.

The V gene is TRBV18, the J gene TRBJ2-2; D possibly uses TRBD1 or TRBD2 (5 bases each). Germline CDR1 KGHSH, CDR2 LQKENI. The CDR3 runs to 15 residues. V lost 6 bases, J lost 7 bases, and 18 bases lay in between. The chain's CDR3 is CASSRIRDQDGELFF. CDR3 coding DNA: TGTGCCAGCTCCCGGATACGGGACCAGGACGGGGAGCTGTTTTTT. The full variable domain, with the rest looked up from reference TRBV18 and TRBJ2-2, is NAGVMQNPRHLVRRRGQEARLRCSPMKGHSHVYWYRQLPEEGLKFMVYLQKENIIDESGMPKERFSAEFPKEGPSILRIQQVVRGDSAAYFCASSRIRDQDGELFFGEGSRLTVL.

The J gene is TRBJ2-3, the V gene TRBV30; TRBD1 or TRBD2 may be the D gene (5 bases each). With 0 bases removed from V and 5 bases from J, the gap between germline ends came to 9 bases. Per the germline V gene, CDR1 is GTSNPN and CDR2 is SVGIG (reference sequence). The CDR3 runs 13 residues. The CDR3 loop is CAWSVLRGDTQYF. The CDR3 nucleotides read TGTGCCTGGAGTGTTTTGAGGGGAGATACGCAGTATTTT.

The chain is built from TRBV5-1 and TRBJ1-1; 8 nucleotides agree with TRBD1. CDR1 and CDR2 (germline): SGHRS, YFSETQ. V trimming: 0 bases; J trimming: 1 base; junction bases outside the gene matches: 2. CDR3 length: 15 residues. CDR3 in amino acids: CASSLAGGKNTEAFF. In DNA, the CDR3 is TGCGCCAGCAGCTTGGCAGGGGGCAAGAACACTGAAGCTTTCTTT.

This rearrangement joins TRBV6-4 to TRBJ1-2, with a tentative D call TRBD1 (5 bases). Per the germline V gene, CDR1 is MRHNA and CDR2 is SNTAGT. The V gene lost 6 bases and the J gene lost 6 bases, with 14 bases spanning the gap. The CDR3 consists of 13 residues. As DNA, the CDR3 is TGTGCCAGCAGAGACGGGGACGGCAATGGCTACACCTTC. Residues: CASRDGDGNGYTF.

The chain carries TRBV4-3 and TRBJ1-3; D ambiguous. CDR3 length equals 16 residues. The ends were cut back, 0 bases at V and 3 bases at J, with 12 bases in the middle. Germline V gene data show CDR1 as LGHNA and CDR2 as YSLEER. This CDR3 is CASSQDHGRFGNTIYF. CDR3 nucleotide sequence: TGCGCCAGCAGCCAAGATCACGGCAGATTTGGAAACACCATATATTTT.

The J gene is TRBJ2-1, the V gene TRBV19; 9 bases map to TRBD2. Germline CDR1 reads LNHDA; CDR2 reads SQIVND (reference sequence). The V gene end was trimmed by 7 bases and the J gene end by 5 bases; junction bases not matched to a gene: 3. This CDR3 is 13 amino acids long. The CDR3 region has the DNA TGTGCCAGTATCCAGCGGGAGGACAATGAGCAGTTCTTC. Its translation: CASIQREDNEQFF.

Only one count was recorded for this clone. This chain connects TRBV5-1 to TRBJ2-5, with a possible D match to TRBD1 (6 bases). Germline V gene sequence: CDR1 SGHRS, CDR2 YFSETQ. The V end lost 2 bases, the J end lost 2 bases, and 10 bases lay between the germline ends. The CDR3 consists of 14 residues. The CDR3 DNA follows: TGCGCCAGCAGCTTCGGACAGCAACAAGAGACCCAGTACTTC. Residues: CASSFGQQQETQYF.

The gene calls are TRBV7-9 and TRBJ2-3, with TRBD2 identical over 14 bases. CDR3 size: 16 residues. The germline V gene has CDR1 SEHNR and CDR2 FQNEAQ (reference sequence). Trimming cost V 1 base and J 3 bases; bases outside gene matches: 0. CDR3 residues: CASSLGTSGGTDTQYF. The CDR3 nucleotides read TGTGCCAGCAGCTTAGGGACTAGCGGGGGGACAGATACGCAGTATTTT.

The V call is TRBV5-1, the J call TRBJ2-3, with 10 bases matching TRBD1. Germline CDR1 reads SGHRS; CDR2 reads YFSETQ. The CDR3 is made up of 15 amino acids. J lost 6 bases, V lost 0 bases, and 4 bases had no gene match. CDR3 residues: CASSLEGQGRDTQYF. The CDR3 DNA is TGCGCCAGCAGCTTGGAGGGACAGGGGAGGGATACGCAGTATTTT.